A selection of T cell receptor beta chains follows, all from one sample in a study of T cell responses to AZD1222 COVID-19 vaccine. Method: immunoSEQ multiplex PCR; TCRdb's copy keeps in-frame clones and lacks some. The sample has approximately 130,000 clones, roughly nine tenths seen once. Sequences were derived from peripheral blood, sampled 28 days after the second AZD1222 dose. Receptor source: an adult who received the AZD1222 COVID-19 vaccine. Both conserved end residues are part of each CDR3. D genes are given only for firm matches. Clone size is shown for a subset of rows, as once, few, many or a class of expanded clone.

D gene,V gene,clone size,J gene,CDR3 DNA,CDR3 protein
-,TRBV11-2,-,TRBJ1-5,TGTGCCAGCAGCTTAGTTCCGGGGGTAAATCAGCCCCAGCATTTT,CASSLVPGVNQPQHF
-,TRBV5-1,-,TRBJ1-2,TGCGCCAGCAGCTTGGAGCCGCGGGAAGGCGGCTACACCTTC,CASSLEPREGGYTF
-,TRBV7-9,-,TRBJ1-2,TGTGCCAGCAGCTCCGGGGTACGGTTATTCGACTATGGCTACACCTTC,CASSSGVRLFDYGYTF
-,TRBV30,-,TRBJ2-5,TGTGCCTGGAGGAGCGGCAGCGTACAAGAGACCCAGTACTTC,CAWRSGSVQETQYF
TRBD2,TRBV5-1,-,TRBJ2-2,TGCGCCAGCAGCCCAACCGGGAGGCAGGGAAACACCGGGGAGCTGTTTTTT,CASSPTGRQGNTGELFF
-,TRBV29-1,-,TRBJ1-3,TGCAGCGCGCGTGGGGGGGCCTCTGGAAACACCATATATTTT,CSARGGASGNTIYF
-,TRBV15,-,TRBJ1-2,TGTGCCACCAGCAGATCGTCCGGTCAGCCTTATGGCTACACCTTC,CATSRSSGQPYGYTF
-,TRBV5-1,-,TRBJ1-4,TGCGCCAGCAGCCTATTGGGGGGTGAAAAACTGTTTTTT,CASSLLGGEKLFF
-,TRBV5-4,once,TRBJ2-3,TGTGCCAGCAGCTTGGCGGCGGCGCGCACAGATACGCAGTATTTT,CASSLAAARTDTQYF
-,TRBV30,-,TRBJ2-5,TGTGCCTGGAGTGTAGGCGCTCTCGGTGAGACCCAGTACTTC,CAWSVGALGETQYF
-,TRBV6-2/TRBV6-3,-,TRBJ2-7,TGTGCCAGCAGTTTGTCCTTGCTCCGGGGTGAGCAGTACTTC,CASSLSLLRGEQYF
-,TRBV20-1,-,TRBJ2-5,TGCAGTGTTCGGGGCCCCCGGGCCCAGTACTTC,CSVRGPRAQYF
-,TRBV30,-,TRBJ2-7,TGTGCCTGGACCGGGTTCTCCTACGAGCAGTACTTC,CAWTGFSYEQYF
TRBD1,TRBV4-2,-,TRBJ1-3,TGTGCCAGCAGCCAAGCTATTGACGACAGGGCTGGAAACACCATATATTTT,CASSQAIDDRAGNTIYF
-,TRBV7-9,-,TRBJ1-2,TGTGCCAGCAGCTTACAAGGGGTTGGGTACACCTTC,CASSLQGVGYTF
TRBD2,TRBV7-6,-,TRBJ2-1,TGTGCCAGCAGCATCCCGGGACGCCGGTCTAGCGGGAGTGAAAATGAGCAGTTCTTC,CASSIPGRRSSGSENEQFF
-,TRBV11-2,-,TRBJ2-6,TGTGCCAGCAGCCTAAGACAGTCTGGGGCCAACGTCCTGACTTTC,CASSLRQSGANVLTF
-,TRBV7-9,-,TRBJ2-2,TGTGCCAGCAGCTTAGCCCCCGCCGGATCCGGGGAGCTGTTTTTT,CASSLAPAGSGELFF
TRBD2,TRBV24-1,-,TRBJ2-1,TGTGCCACCAGTGAAGGTAGCGGGAGGGATAAGGATGAGCAGTTCTTC,CATSEGSGRDKDEQFF
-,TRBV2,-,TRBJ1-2,TGTGCCAGCAGTGATACCCCAGGAGGCGGCAAGTCTAACTATGGCTACACCTTC,CASSDTPGGGKSNYGYTF
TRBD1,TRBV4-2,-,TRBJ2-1,TGTGCCAGCAGCCAAGTCTCTGGACAGGGGGCGAATGAGCAGTTCTTC,CASSQVSGQGANEQFF
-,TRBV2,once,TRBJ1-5,TGTGCCAGCTGCTCAGAGGGCAATCAGCCCCAGCATTTT,CASCSEGNQPQHF
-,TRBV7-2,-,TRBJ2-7,TGTGCCAGCAGCCATAGTTATGGACCCTACGAGCAGTACTTC,CASSHSYGPYEQYF
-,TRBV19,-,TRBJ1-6,TGTGCCAGTAGTATAGGAGGGAGCTCCTATAATTCACCCCTCCACTTT,CASSIGGSSYNSPLHF
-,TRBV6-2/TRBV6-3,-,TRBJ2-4,TGTGCCAGCAGTTACTCGATTTCGGTAGCCAAAAACATTCAGTACTTC,CASSYSISVAKNIQYF
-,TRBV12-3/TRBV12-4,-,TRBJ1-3,TGTGCCAGCAGTTTCGGAAACACCATATATTTT,CASSFGNTIYF
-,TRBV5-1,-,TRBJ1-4,TGCGCCAGCAGCGTGGGGAGTCGCGAAAAACTGTTTTTT,CASSVGSREKLFF
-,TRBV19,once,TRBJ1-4,TGTGCCAGTAGTATGGTTCAGGGACAAGGGGAAAAACTGTTTTTT,CASSMVQGQGEKLFF
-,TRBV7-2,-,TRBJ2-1,TGTGCCAGCAGCTTAGACGACAGGATCTACAATGAGCAGTTCTTC,CASSLDDRIYNEQFF
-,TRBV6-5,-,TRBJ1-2,TGTGCCAGCAGTCAGGTTAACTATGGCTACACCTTC,CASSQVNYGYTF
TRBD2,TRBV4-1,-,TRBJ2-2,TGCGCCAGCAGCCAAGGGGCTCTAAGGGAGGGACCACGGGAAAGCGGGGAGCTGTTTTTT,CASSQGALREGPRESGELFF
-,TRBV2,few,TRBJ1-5,TGTGCCAGCAGCTACGATCGGGATCAGCCCCAGCATTTT,CASSYDRDQPQHF
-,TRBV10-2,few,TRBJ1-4,TGCGCCAGCAGTGATTTCGGGGAAACGGAAAAACTGTTTTTT,CASSDFGETEKLFF
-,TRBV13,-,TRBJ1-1,TGTGCCAGCAGCTTAGGCAGGGGTGCTGAAGCTTTCTTT,CASSLGRGAEAFF
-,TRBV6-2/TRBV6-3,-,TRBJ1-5,TGTGCCAGCAGTCCGGGCGTTACACCAAATCAGCCCCAGCATTTT,CASSPGVTPNQPQHF